This T cell receptor beta chain stems from a study of shared clonotypes between healthy human individuals (dated by TCRdb to 2020 to 2022). In the study overall: A few men and two women, aged 18 to 49 years, made up the cohort. For each donor, three plates each were used for CD4 naive and CD4 memory, two plates were used for CD8 naive, and one plate was used for CD8 memory. Blood TCR repertoires of roughly five healthy adults were deeply sequenced to estimate repertoire size and the extent of clonotype sharing between individuals. To increase sequencing depth and limit assay-specific biases, TCR repertoire library preparation and sequencing were carried out by different laboratories using diverse techniques. Each donor's leukapheresis produced roughly between roughly 0.9 and 9 billion PBMCs. Results and caveats for the whole study, not just this receptor: Rarefaction of sorted-subset datasets indicated incomplete sequencing despite the large sequencing depth. Naive subsets generally had larger estimated clonotype richness than memory subsets did. Because the study included only a small number of donors, the genetic and exposure-history diversity represented was limited. Only blood was sampled, and tissue TCR repertoires likely differ from those in blood. Approximately 4.8% of naive CD4, around 3.5% of naive CD8, roughly 2.4% of memory CD4, and around 0.42% of memory CD8 clonotypes were shared across several donors. Based on pairwise subsampling, the degree of clonotype sharing among donors was expected to be affected by sequencing depth. Compared with non-shared clonotypes, the clonotypes found in all four sorted-subset donors had higher generation probabilities.

Note on this clone: Its binding antigen is unknown. Base qualities are not recorded, but no much larger clone differs from it by a single base.

Based on the germline V gene, the CDR1 and CDR2 sequences are SGHVT and SQSDAQ. The CDR3 numbers 15 residues from cysteine through phenylalanine. The CDR3 DNA has 45 bases and is translated from base 1. The junction carries 14 bases between V and J, which are trimmed by 2 bases and 4 bases respectively. Using the deep immunoSEQ assay, TCR CDR3 regions were amplified from genomic DNA by multiplex PCR. For each cell subset, the extracted genomic DNA was distributed evenly across all wells of several immunoSEQ 96-well plates, and each plate served as one replicate. For sorted subsets, 200 ng of genomic DNA, equivalent to roughly 30,000 T cell genomes, went into each replicate PCR. Purified libraries were quantified with a Qubit 3.0 fluorometer, sized on a Bioanalyzer 2100, and re-quantified with the KAPA Library Quantification kit. A separate single-read 150-cycle Illumina NextSeq 550 flow cell was used to sequence each immunoSEQ 96-well plate. Regarding the original processing steps: The immunoSEQ output contained only junctional sequences without quality scores, so filtering could not match that applied to full-length reads. Sequences were annotated with PyIR, a Python wrapper for IgBLAST v1.9, using IMGT germline references to assign V/J genes and CDR3. Reads with weak V/J assignments (E-value above 1e-6), missing CDR3, stop codons, out-of-frame junctions, or ambiguous translated residues were removed. V3J clonotypes were defined as sequences sharing the same inferred V gene, J gene, and CDR3 amino acid sequence. Percentage overlap between repertoires was computed as shared unique clonotypes divided by the size of the smaller repertoire. RTK rarefaction, the Chao1 estimator, and Recon v2.1 estimates of unobserved clonotypes were used to assess repertoire richness. For all TCRbeta clonotypes obtained by the gDNA method from several donors, generation probabilities were computed with OLGA. Drawn from immuneACCESS, this table holds only the in-frame rearrangements with V and J called that TCRdb kept. Clones are partly lost; checked studies trace under half to an unresolved V gene and leave the rest unexplained. Clone size and V and J calls were adopted from that table, with D and trimming inferred from the DNA. Across this sample there are 1,500,000 or so clones, with about 98.5% seen only once. Jointly, the top ten make up around 0.33% of the sample.

Healthy HIV-negative adults with no recently reported acute infections or vaccinations were included as donors. Every donor was a Caucasian adult living in Nashville, Tennessee, USA. CD4+ T cells were enriched through magnetic negative selection, after which naive cells were positively selected on CD45RA and the remaining negative fraction served as the memory subset. Blood was collected by leukapheresis, and PBMCs were isolated by Ficoll-Histopaque density gradient centrifugation and then cryopreserved in liquid nitrogen vapor phase. Analytical flow cytometry was used to check the purity and quantity of each magnetically sorted T cell population. From each sorted fraction, genomic DNA was isolated and quantified by UV absorbance on a Nanodrop 2000c.

The clonotype was recovered from a man younger than 40 in good health. The sample taken for sequencing was naive CD4+ T cells sorted from blood. In light of the paper, this sample's cell subset or site label describes: CD45RA+ positively selected. The receptor chain draws on TRBV7-4 and TRBJ1-2; the D gene cannot be named for sure. The bases read TGTGCCAGCAGCTTATCGAACCCCACTTCCTATGGCTACACCTTC. This translates into CASSLSNPTSYGYTF.